What follows are 21 T cell receptor beta chains derived from one specimen sequenced in a study of cytomegalovirus exposure and HLA in healthy donors. The repertoire was sequenced with immunoSEQ multiplex PCR; TCRdb's copy has only in-frame clones and lacks some. The repertoire holds approximately 230,000 clones, with roughly 87% as singletons. Sequenced material: PBMCs. The receptors shown here come from a man between 18 and 29 years old in good health and CMV-seropositive.

The CDR3 region has the DNA TGTGCCAGCAGTGTTAAGGGGTTTACTGAAGCTTTCTTT. Translated: CASSVKGFTEAFF. This chain joins TRBV2 and TRBJ1-1; possibly TRBD1 for D (5 bases). The CDR3 consists of 13 residues. From germline, CDR1 is SNHLY and CDR2 FYNNEI. Trimming stripped 4 bases from V and 5 bases from J, with 11 bases between. The complete variable domain, with remaining parts taken from reference TRBV2 and TRBJ1-1, reads EPEVTQTPSHQVTQMGQEVILRCVPISNHLYFYWYRQILGQKVEFLVSFYNNEISEKSEIFDDQFSVERPDGSNFTLKIRSTKLEDSAMYFCASSVKGFTEAFFGQGTRLTVV.

The chain uses TRBV27 and TRBJ2-7; D remains unclear. CDR1 is MNHEY and CDR2 is SMNVEV in the germline V gene (reference sequence). The CDR3 length is 16 residues. V lost 0 bases, J lost 0 bases, and 12 bases lay in between. In nucleotides, the CDR3 is TGTGCCAGCAGTTTATCCAGCACGACGAGCTCCTACGAGCAGTACTTC. It is translated as CASSLSSTTSSYEQYF.

V is TRBV27 and J is TRBJ1-2; D call uncertain. CDR1 is MNHEY and CDR2 is SMNVEV in the germline V gene (reference sequence). The CDR3 runs to 14 residues. V lost 2 bases and J lost 3, with 10 bases in between. The CDR3 region is CASSLGGGYYGYTF. For the CDR3, the DNA is TGTGCCAGCAGTTTAGGTGGCGGCTACTATGGCTACACCTTC.

J is TRBJ2-3 and V is TRBV27; 7 bases fit TRBD2. The CDR3 loop spans 14 amino acids. CDR1 is MNHEY, CDR2 SMNVEV, per germline (reference sequence). The V and J ends lost 6 bases and 1 base, in that order; junction bases with no gene match: 4. CDR3 protein: CASRLRGGTDTQYF. For the CDR3, the DNA is TGTGCCAGCAGACTACGGGGGGGCACAGATACGCAGTATTTT.

The V call is TRBV2, the J call TRBJ2-7; a possible D gene is TRBD2 (6 bases). Germline CDR1 SNHLY, CDR2 FYNNEI. The V gene lost 5 bases and the J gene lost 4 bases, with 18 bases spanning the gap. The CDR3 totals 15 residues. The CDR3: CASSRAGLGPYEQYF. As DNA, the CDR3 is TGTGCCAGCAGTAGGGCGGGATTAGGGCCTTACGAGCAGTACTTC.

The chain recombines TRBV10-3 with TRBJ2-3; 12 bases match TRBD2. The CDR3 spans 16 residues. CDR1 ENHRY and CDR2 SYGVKD come from the germline V gene. J was trimmed by 3 bases and V by 2 bases; bases with no gene match: 3. The CDR3 loop reads CAISEGLAGITDTQYF. CDR3 bases: TGTGCCATCAGTGAGGGACTAGCGGGAATTACAGATACGCAGTATTTT.

This clone was observed once. J is TRBJ2-3 and V is TRBV5-1; D call uncertain. CDR1 is SGHRS, CDR2 YFSETQ, per germline. Trimming stripped 0 bases from V and 3 bases from J, with 11 bases between. The CDR3 totals 15 residues. Written as DNA, the CDR3 is TGCGCCAGCAGCTTGGGGACCCGAAGGACAGATACGCAGTATTTT. It encodes CASSLGTRRTDTQYF.

The V gene is TRBV14, the J gene TRBJ1-2; 8 bases are shared with TRBD1. CDR1 is SGHDN and CDR2 is FVKESK in the germline V gene. This CDR3 has 13 amino acids. V shed 1 base and J 5 bases; nucleotides not matched to a gene: 0. The CDR3 here is CASSQGQGYGYTF. The CDR3 DNA reads TGTGCCAGCAGCCAAGGACAGGGGTATGGCTACACCTTC.

This sequence joins TRBV28 and TRBJ1-5; D is undetermined. CDR3 length: 16 amino acids. Germline CDR1 MDHEN, CDR2 SYDVKM. V was clipped by 7 bases and J by 2 bases, with 18 bases between them. DNA for the CDR3: TGTGCCAGCACCTCATTGATCTGGGGAGGCAATCAGCCCCAGCATTTT. Its translation is CASTSLIWGGNQPQHF.

The chain has TRBV5-1 and TRBJ2-1; D is unclear. This CDR3 has 12 residues. V dropped 0 bases and J dropped 9 bases, with 7 bases sitting between them. Germline V gene data show CDR1 as SGHRS and CDR2 as YFSETQ. The CDR3 is CASSLVGIEQFF. CDR3 coding DNA: TGCGCCAGCAGCTTGGTAGGGATTGAGCAGTTCTTC.

This chain links TRBV5-4 with TRBJ2-7; 8 nucleotides agree with TRBD1. The CDR3 contains 13 residues. V gave up 3 bases and J gave up 7 bases; unmatched junction bases: 6. Germline assignment: CDR1 SGHNT and CDR2 YYREEE (reference sequence). As DNA, the CDR3 is TGTGCCAGCAGCTCAGGGGGCCAAGGGGAGCAGTACTTC. Protein product: CASSSGGQGEQYF.

This clone was seen a single time. The chain uses TRBV6-5 and TRBJ1-1; D remains unclear. The CDR3 contains 12 residues. V shed 2 bases and J shed 2 bases, with 3 bases lying between them. From germline, CDR1 is MNHEY and CDR2 SVGAGI. The CDR3: CASSYRNTEAFF. The CDR3 DNA sequence: TGTGCCAGCAGTTACCGTAACACTGAAGCTTTCTTT.

This clone appeared once. The chain has TRBV11-3 and TRBJ2-3, with TRBD1 as a possible D gene (5 bases). The V end was cut by 4 bases, the J end by 3 bases, with 20 bases between. The CDR3 extends over 17 amino acids. The V gene's germline CDR1 is SGHNT and CDR2 YENEEA. The chain's CDR3 is CASSSSTLGAYTDTQYF. The CDR3 DNA is TGTGCCAGCAGCTCTTCTACCTTAGGGGCTTATACAGATACGCAGTATTTT.

The chain couples TRBV9 to TRBJ1-5; D uncertain. The V end lost 0 bases, the J end lost 0 bases, and 7 bases lay between the germline ends. The CDR3 is 15 residues long. Germline-derived CDR1 and CDR2 are SGDLS and YYNGEE. CDR3: CASSVDGYSNQPQHF. CDR3 bases: TGTGCCAGCAGCGTAGACGGGTATAGCAATCAGCCCCAGCATTTT.

This rearrangement joins TRBV4-1 to TRBJ2-2; D is uncertain. Trimming stripped 0 bases from V and 1 base from J, with 3 bases between. The germline V gene has CDR1 MGHRA and CDR2 YSYEKL. This CDR3 contains 14 residues. The CDR3 DNA follows: TGCGCCAGCAGCCAAGATCAGAACACCGGGGAGCTGTTTTTT. Amino acid sequence: CASSQDQNTGELFF.

The chain couples TRBV5-6 to TRBJ1-2; D may be TRBD1 (5 bases). CDR1 SGHDT and CDR2 YYEEEE come from the germline V gene. With 0 bases removed from V and 7 bases from J, the gap between germline ends came to 10 bases. The CDR3 runs to 13 residues. CDR3 DNA: TGTGCCAGCAGCTTGGCCAATGGGGCTGGCTACACCTTC. This encodes CASSLANGAGYTF.

With regard to this clone: This same CDR3 is encoded by further DNA sequences in the sample. The CDR3 DNA reads TGTGCCAGTAGTATACAGGGTGCCTACGAGCAGTACTTC. Its translation is CASSIQGAYEQYF. The chain links TRBV19 to TRBJ2-7; tentative D call: TRBD1 (5 bases). V lost 2 bases and J lost 2, with 7 bases in between. The CDR3 covers 13 residues. Germline assignment: CDR1 LNHDA and CDR2 SQIVND (reference sequence).

This chain links TRBV7-9 with TRBJ1-1; no firm D call. CDR1 and CDR2 from the germline V gene are SEHNR and FQNEAQ (reference sequence). The CDR3 totals 14 residues. Trimming stripped 2 bases from V and 11 bases from J, with 18 bases between. Here the CDR3 DNA reads TGTGCCAGCAGCTTACGTAGGGATACCCCGGGGGCTTTCTTT. This sequence encodes CASSLRRDTPGAFF.

This rearrangement joins TRBV7-2 to TRBJ2-7; no clear D. CDR1 and CDR2 (germline): SGHTA, FQGNSA. V was trimmed by 4 bases and J by 4 bases, leaving 8 bases between them. This CDR3 is 12 amino acids long. For the CDR3, the DNA is TGTGCCAGCAGCTGGATGGGTTACGAGCAGTACTTC. Its protein is CASSWMGYEQYF.

This clone was seen a handful of times. V gene TRBV2 combines with J gene TRBJ1-2; TRBD1 might be the D (6 bases). The CDR3 is 13 residues long. CDR1 and CDR2 (germline): SNHLY, FYNNEI. V lost 5 bases and J 4 bases, leaving 11 bases between the germline ends. CDR3 region: CASSRTELYGYTF. The CDR3 nucleotides are TGTGCCAGCAGTCGGACAGAACTCTATGGCTACACCTTC. Variable domain in full (rest from reference TRBV2 and TRBJ1-2): EPEVTQTPSHQVTQMGQEVILRCVPISNHLYFYWYRQILGQKVEFLVSFYNNEISEKSEIFDDQFSVERPDGSNFTLKIRSTKLEDSAMYFCASSRTELYGYTFGSGTRLTVV.

This chain links TRBV11-3 with TRBJ1-4, with D hard to call. V dropped 0 bases and J dropped 4 bases, with 3 bases sitting between them. Germline V gives CDR1 SGHNT, CDR2 YENEEA. CDR3 length equals 13 residues. The DNA for the CDR3 is TGTGCCAGCAGCTTAGATAGTAATGAAAAACTGTTTTTT. Translated: CASSLDSNEKLFF.